The rows below give T cell receptor beta chains drawn from one sample of a study of beta chain features in type 1 diabetes. The assay was immunoSEQ multiplex PCR, and TCRdb's table has in-frame clones only and misses some. The sample includes more than 300,000 clones, 10% to 15% of them seen just once. The sequenced sample was naive CD4+ T cells from blood. The receptors here all came from a woman aged 18-29 years with type 1 diabetes. The CDR3 runs from the conserved cysteine through the conserved F or W. D genes are given only for firm matches. Clone size is not always given. Where it is, it says once, few, many or a class for expanded clones.

TRBJ2-1 | TRBV6-4 | NA | few | CASRNSYNEQFF | TGTGCCAGCAGAAACAGCTACAATGAGCAGTTCTTC
TRBJ2-3 | TRBV7-2 | NA | NA | CASSLGRGTNTDTQYF | TGTGCCAGCAGCCTGGGGAGGGGGACGAACACAGATACGCAGTATTTT
TRBJ2-2 | TRBV5-6 | TRBD1 | few | CASSRGQVSNTGELFF | TGTGCCAGCAGCAGGGGACAGGTTTCGAACACCGGGGAGCTGTTTTTT
TRBJ2-7 | TRBV12-5 | TRBD1 | few | CASGIRTGVSEQYF | TGTGCTAGTGGGATAAGGACAGGAGTAAGCGAGCAGTACTTC
TRBJ2-2 | TRBV5-4 | NA | NA | CASSAQSGLHTGELFF | TGTGCCAGCAGCGCTCAATCGGGACTTCACACCGGGGAGCTGTTTTTT
TRBJ2-3 | TRBV5-4 | TRBD2 | once | CASSPPGGWSTDTQYF | TGTGCCAGCAGCCCCCCCGGGGGGTGGAGCACAGATACGCAGTATTTT
TRBJ1-1 | TRBV27 | NA | few | CASRYRAMNTEAFF | TGTGCCAGCAGATACAGAGCCATGAACACTGAAGCTTTCTTT
TRBJ2-1 | TRBV6-6 | TRBD1 | NA | CASRRQGMSNEQFF | TGTGCCAGCAGACGACAGGGAATGAGCAATGAGCAGTTCTTC
TRBJ2-3 | TRBV10-3 | TRBD2 | NA | CAISGLAGGPWDTQYF | TGTGCCATCAGTGGACTAGCGGGGGGGCCATGGGATACGCAGTATTTT
TRBJ2-4 | TRBV6-5 | TRBD1 | NA | CASRGTGRNIQYF | TGTGCCAGCCGAGGGACAGGGCGAAACATTCAGTACTTC
TRBJ2-1 | TRBV2 | TRBD2 | NA | CASSVLAGGLNEQFF | TGTGCCAGCAGCGTACTAGCGGGGGGGCTAAATGAGCAGTTCTTC
TRBJ2-7 | TRBV5-1 | TRBD1 | NA | CASSLTGGQYEQYF | TGCGCCAGCAGCTTGACAGGGGGGCAGTACGAGCAGTACTTC
TRBJ1-2 | TRBV6-5 | NA | NA | CASRATENYGYTF | TGTGCCAGCAGAGCGACCGAAAACTATGGCTACACCTTC
TRBJ2-1 | TRBV5-4 | TRBD2 | few | CASSLSSGTYNEQFF | TGTGCCAGCAGCTTGTCTAGCGGGACCTACAATGAGCAGTTCTTC
TRBJ2-1 | TRBV7-9 | NA | few | CASSSLGQSSYNEQFF | TGTGCCAGCAGCTCACTGGGCCAGAGCTCCTACAATGAGCAGTTCTTC
TRBJ2-1 | TRBV1 | NA | few | CTSSQDQAGGGSGNEQFF | TGCACCAGCAGCCAAGATCAGGCCGGGGGGGGTAGCGGGAATGAGCAGTTCTTC
TRBJ1-6 | TRBV7-9 | TRBD1 | NA | CASSLQGASNSPLHF | TGTGCCAGCAGCTTACAGGGGGCAAGTAATTCACCCCTCCACTTT